The clone carrying this T cell receptor beta chain was seen a handful of times. Its matching antigen is unknown. This sample is drawn from a study of cytomegalovirus exposure and HLA in healthy donors. Study-wide results and caveats: Associated with HLA alleles at 0.05 false discovery rate in a later analysis were 16,951 TCR beta sequences.

CDR1 is LNHDA and CDR2 is SQIVND in the germline V gene (reference sequence). The CDR3 consists of 16 residues. Trimming removed 7 bases from V and 4 bases from J, with 17 bases in between. The primer mix had 60 Vbeta and 13 Jbeta primers. Only in-frame clones appear in the TCRdb table, and some are missing; sequencing was by immunoSEQ multiplex PCR. The repertoire holds 95,000 to 150,000 clones, 77% seen once, with roughly 4% in the top ten. This donor had no CMV serostatus on record. The source material was PBMCs. This receptor was obtained from a human donor in good health. The rearrangement links TRBV19 to TRBJ2-6, with D perhaps TRBD1 (6 bases). CDR3 sequence: CASTTTGPAGANVLTF. The CDR3 coding sequence is TGTGCCAGTACTACCACAGGGCCGGCAGGGGCCAACGTCCTGACTTTC.